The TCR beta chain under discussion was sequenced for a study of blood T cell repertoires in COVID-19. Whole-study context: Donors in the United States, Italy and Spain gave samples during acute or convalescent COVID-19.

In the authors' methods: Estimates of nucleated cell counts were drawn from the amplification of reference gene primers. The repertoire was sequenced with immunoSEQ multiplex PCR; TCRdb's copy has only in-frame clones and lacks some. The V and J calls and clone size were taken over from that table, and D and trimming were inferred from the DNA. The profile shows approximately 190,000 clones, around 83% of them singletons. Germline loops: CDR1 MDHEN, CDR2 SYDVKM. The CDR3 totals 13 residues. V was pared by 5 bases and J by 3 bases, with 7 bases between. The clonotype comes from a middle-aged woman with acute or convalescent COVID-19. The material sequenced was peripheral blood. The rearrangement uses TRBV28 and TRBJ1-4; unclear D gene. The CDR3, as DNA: TGTGCCAGCAGTAACGGTTCTAATGAAAAACTGTTTTTT. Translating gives CASSNGSNEKLFF.